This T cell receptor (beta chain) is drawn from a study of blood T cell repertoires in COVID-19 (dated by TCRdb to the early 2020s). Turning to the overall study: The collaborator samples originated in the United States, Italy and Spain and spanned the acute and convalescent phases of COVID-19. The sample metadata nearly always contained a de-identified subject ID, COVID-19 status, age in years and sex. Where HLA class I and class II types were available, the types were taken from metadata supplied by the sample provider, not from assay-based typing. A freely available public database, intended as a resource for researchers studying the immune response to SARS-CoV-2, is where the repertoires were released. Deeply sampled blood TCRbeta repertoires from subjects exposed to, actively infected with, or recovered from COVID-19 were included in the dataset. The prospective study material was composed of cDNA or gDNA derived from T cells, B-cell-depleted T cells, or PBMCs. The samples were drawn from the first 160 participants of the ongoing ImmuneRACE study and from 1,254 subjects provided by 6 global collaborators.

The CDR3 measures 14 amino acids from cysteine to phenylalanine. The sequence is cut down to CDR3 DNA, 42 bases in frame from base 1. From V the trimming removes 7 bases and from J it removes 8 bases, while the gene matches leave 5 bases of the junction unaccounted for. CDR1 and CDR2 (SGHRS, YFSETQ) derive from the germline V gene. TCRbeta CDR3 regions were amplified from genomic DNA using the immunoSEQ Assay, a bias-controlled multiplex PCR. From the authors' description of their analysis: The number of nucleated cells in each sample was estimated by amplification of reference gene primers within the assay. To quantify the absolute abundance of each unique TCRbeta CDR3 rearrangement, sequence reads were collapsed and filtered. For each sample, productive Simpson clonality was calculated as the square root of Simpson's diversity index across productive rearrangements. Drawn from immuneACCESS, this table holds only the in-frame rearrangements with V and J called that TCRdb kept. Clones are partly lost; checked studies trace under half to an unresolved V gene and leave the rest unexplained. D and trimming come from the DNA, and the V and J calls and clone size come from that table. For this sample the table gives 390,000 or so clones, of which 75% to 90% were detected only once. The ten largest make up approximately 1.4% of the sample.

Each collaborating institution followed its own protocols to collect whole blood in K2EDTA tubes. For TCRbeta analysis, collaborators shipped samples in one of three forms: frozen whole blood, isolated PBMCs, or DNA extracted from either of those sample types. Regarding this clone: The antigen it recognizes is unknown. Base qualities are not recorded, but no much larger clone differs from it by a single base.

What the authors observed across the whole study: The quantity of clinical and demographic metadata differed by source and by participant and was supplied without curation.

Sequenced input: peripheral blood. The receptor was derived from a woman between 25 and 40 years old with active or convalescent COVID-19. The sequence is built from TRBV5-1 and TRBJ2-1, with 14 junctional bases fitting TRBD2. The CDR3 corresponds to CASAGTSGGYEQFF. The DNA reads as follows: TGCGCCAGCGCCGGGACTAGCGGGGGCTATGAGCAGTTCTTC.